The 20 T cell receptor beta chains reported below all come from one sample, sequenced in a study of T cell clonality in common variable immunodeficiency (dated by TCRdb to about 2015). The library was made by the immunoSEQ multiplex PCR assay. The source is immuneACCESS, and TCRdb retained only in-frame sequences with V and J called. Part of the clones is not carried over; for the studies checked, unresolved V genes explain less than half of this, and the remainder is unexplained. In this sample the table shows 55,000 to 65,000 clones, and no singletons are among them. Approximately 1.7% of the sample is taken by the ten largest. Sequencing was carried out using peripheral blood mononuclear cells. Source of these receptors: a person between 18 and 75 years old in good health.

The sample holds many counts of this clone. The missing CDR3 end, 3 residues past where the read stops, is filled in from the germline J gene. This chain connects TRBV20-1 to TRBJ2-7, with D perhaps TRBD1 (7 bases). Trimming left V 4 bases short and J 2 bases short, with 15 bases between. The CDR3 is 14 residues long. The germline V gene has CDR1 DFQATT and CDR2 SNEGSKA (reference sequence). CDR3 DNA, as far as it was read: TGCAGTGCTACAGGGGGGACACAACCCTACGAG. It translates to CSATGGTQPYE. The entire CDR3 reads CSATGGTQPYEQYF.

Many counts were recorded for this clone. The read is 3 residues too short to cover the CDR3 end, so that end is filled in from the germline J gene. J is TRBJ1-2 and V is TRBV6-1; D unclear. V dropped 3 bases and J dropped 0 bases, with 8 bases sitting between them. Germline-derived CDR1 and CDR2 are MNHNS and SASEGT. The CDR3 totals 14 residues. The CDR3: CASSEGSTNYGYTF. CDR3 bases read: TGTGCCAGCAGTGAGGGCAGTACTAACTATGGC.

There are many counts of this clone. The CDR3 goes on 3 residues after the read ends, and that part is filled in from the germline J gene. V and J are TRBV4-1 and TRBJ1-4, with D unresolved. This CDR3 region has 15 residues. The V gene lost 4 bases and the J gene lost 0 bases, with 9 bases spanning the gap. The germline V gene has CDR1 MGHRA and CDR2 YSYEKL. CDR3 protein: CASSRVGATNEKLFF. The CDR3 bases that were read are TGCGCCAGCAGCCGCGTGGGCGCAACTAATGAAAAA.

This clone was counted at least ten times. From the germline J gene comes the end of the CDR3, since the read stops 3 residues before it. The chain has TRBV5-1 and TRBJ2-6; D is perhaps TRBD1 (5 bases). The V end lost 0 bases, the J end lost 0 bases, and 7 bases lay between the germline ends. Germline CDR1 and CDR2: SGHRS and YFSETQ. This CDR3 contains 16 residues. The CDR3: CASSLGQFSGANVLTF. The part of the CDR3 DNA that was read is TGCGCCAGCAGCTTGGGACAGTTCTCTGGGGCCAACGTC.

At least ten counts were recorded for this clone. Read data end 3 residues before the CDR3 end; the end is taken from the germline J gene. V and J are TRBV20-1 and TRBJ2-5; 9 bases line up with TRBD2. The germline gives CDR1 DFQATT, CDR2 SNEGSKA (reference sequence). J was trimmed by 5 bases and V by 6 bases; bases with no gene match: 10. This CDR3 has 14 amino acids. This CDR3 reads CSARRTSVLETQYF. The CDR3 DNA, read in part, is TGCAGTGCCCGTCGGACTAGCGTGTTGGAGACC.

This clone was seen at least ten times. The missing CDR3 end, 3 residues past where the read stops, is filled in from the germline J gene. The chain recombines TRBV5-1 with TRBJ2-1; 8 nucleotides agree with TRBD2. The germline V gene encodes CDR1 SGHRS and CDR2 YFSETQ. Trimming took 0 bases from V and 6 from J; bases not matched to a gene: 8. This CDR3 region has 16 residues. Partial CDR3 DNA: TGCGCCAGCAGCTTGGAGTCTGCGGGAGGACTCAATGAG. Encoded protein: CASSLESAGGLNE. The full CDR3 sequence reads CASSLESAGGLNEQFF.

This clone was detected many times. With the read ending 3 residues before the CDR3 end, the germline J gene is used to fill in that end. The rearrangement links TRBV28 to TRBJ2-3; D unclear. The germline V gene encodes CDR1 MDHEN and CDR2 SYDVKM. This CDR3 is 12 amino acids long. With 8 bases removed from V and 1 base from J, the gap between germline ends came to 7 bases. The CDR3 bases that were read are TGTGCCAGCTGTATAGGCACAGATACG. This encodes CASCIGTDT. The CDR3 as a whole reads CASCIGTDTQYF.

This clone was observed many times. Sequencing ends 3 residues short of the CDR3 end; the germline J gene provides the rest. The chain employs TRBV5-1 and TRBJ2-1, with TRBD2 matching over 8 bases. Germline V gives CDR1 SGHRS, CDR2 YFSETQ. The CDR3 runs to 15 residues. Trimming removed 0 bases from V and 9 bases from J; junction bases left unmatched: 8. CDR3 bases read: TGCGCCAGCAGCTTGGATGGGATTAGCGGGATTGAG. Residues: CASSLDGISGIE. The entire CDR3 sequence reads CASSLDGISGIEQFF.

This clone has at least ten counts. The CDR3 is cut off 3 residues early in the read; its end comes from the germline J gene. The rearrangement links TRBV5-8 to TRBJ2-5, with D perhaps matching TRBD2 (6 bases). Trimming removed 4 bases from V and 5 bases from J, with 18 bases in between. From germline, CDR1 is SGHTS and CDR2 YDEGEE. There are 15 residues in the CDR3. The CDR3 here is CASSRGATSGETQYF. The CDR3 bases that were read are TGTGCCAGCAGCAGAGGCGCGACTAGTGGGGAGACC.

This clone has a count of ten or more. The read gets to within 3 residues of the CDR3 end, and the germline J gene fills in the rest. The chain has TRBV14 and TRBJ2-7; 11 nucleotides line up with TRBD2. Germline V gene sequence: CDR1 SGHDN, CDR2 FVKESK. Trimming cost V 4 bases and J 3 bases; bases outside gene matches: 2. The CDR3 runs 14 residues. The DNA read from the CDR3 is TGTGCCAGCAGCCCCGGGACTAGCGGCTACGAG. Its translation is CASSPGTSGYE. From start to end, the CDR3 is CASSPGTSGYEQYF.

This clone was detected many times. The CDR3 loop is CSVEDLGGQGTEAFF. CDR3 bases read: TGCAGCGTTGAAGATCTTGGGGGACAGGGGACTGAA. The rearrangement links TRBV29-1 to TRBJ1-1, with 10 bases lining up with TRBD1. From the germline J gene comes the end of the CDR3, since the read stops 3 residues before it. The CDR3 has 15 residues. V lost 0 bases to trimming and J lost 5 bases; unmatched junction nucleotides: 6. Germline CDR1 is SQVTM and CDR2 is ANQGSEA.

This clone occurred many times. The read gets to within 3 residues of the CDR3 end, and the germline J gene fills in the rest. V and J are TRBV20-1 and TRBJ2-3; 7 bases agree with TRBD1. The germline V gene has CDR1 DFQATT and CDR2 SNEGSKA (reference sequence). This CDR3 contains 14 residues. The DNA read from the CDR3 is TGCATGCCAAACAGGGGAATAGGCACAGATACG. Its protein product is CMPNRGIGTDT. The CDR3 in its entirety is CMPNRGIGTDTQYF.

This clone was counted many times. The read ends 3 residues shy of where the CDR3 ends; the end is completed using the germline J gene. Other nucleotide sequences from this sample produce the same CDR3. The J gene is TRBJ2-1, the V gene TRBV28; 10 nucleotides agree with TRBD1. This CDR3 region has 15 residues. V lost 6 bases, J lost 5 bases, and 7 bases stayed unmatched. CDR1 and CDR2 from the germline V gene are MDHEN and SYDVKM. The CDR3 loop reads CASSPDRGRNNEQFF. Partial CDR3 DNA: TGTGCCAGCAGCCCTGACAGGGGGCGCAACAATGAG.

This clone was recorded many times. Sequence at one end of the junction differs from germline and may be a read error. The CDR3 end falls 3 residues outside the read, so it is completed with the germline J gene. This rearrangement joins TRBV4-2 to TRBJ2-3, with D unclear. In germline, CDR1 is LGHNA, CDR2 YNFKEQ. The length of the CDR3 is 14 residues. The sequenced CDR3 bases are TGCGCCAGCAGCCAAGATCACAATACAGATACG. Amino acids: CASSQDHNTDT. The CDR3, in full, reads CASSQDHNTDTQYF.

This clone was recorded at least ten times. The read ends 3 residues early relative to the CDR3; the germline J gene fills the gap. V gene TRBV20-1 combines with J gene TRBJ2-4, with 7 bases fitting TRBD1. CDR1 and CDR2 (germline): DFQATT, SNEGSKA (reference sequence). This CDR3 region has 14 residues. The J segment lost 3 bases and the V segment lost 5 bases, leaving 7 bases of the junction unmatched. The CDR3 here is CSAPPGQHKNIQYF. The CDR3 DNA, read in part, is TGCAGTGCTCCCCCGGGACAGCACAAAAACATT.

Note on this clone: The read terminates 3 residues ahead of where the CDR3 ends, so the germline J gene completes it. The gene calls are TRBV18 and TRBJ1-5; D remains ambiguous. V was pared by 2 bases and J by 3 bases, with 8 bases between. Germline loops: CDR1 KGHSH, CDR2 LQKENI. The CDR3 has 14 amino acids. The CDR3 region is CASSPTGYNQPQHF. Partial CDR3 DNA: TGTGCCAGCTCACCAACGGGTTACAATCAGCCC.

This clone was recorded many times. The read falls 3 residues short of the CDR3 end, and the missing part is taken from the germline J gene. This sequence joins TRBV20-1 and TRBJ1-1; TRBD1 might be the D (5 bases). The CDR3 is 14 amino acids. Germline CDR1 is DFQATT and CDR2 is SNEGSKA (reference sequence). Between the trimmed V and J ends, which lost 0 bases and 4 bases, there was a span of 12 bases. This CDR3 is CSARENWRGTEAFF. The CDR3 bases that were read are TGCAGTGCTAGAGAGAACTGGAGGGGCACTGAA.

This clone showed up many times. The read is 3 residues too short to cover the CDR3 end, so that end is filled in from the germline J gene. The V call is TRBV7-3, the J call TRBJ1-1, with D uncertain. V dropped 5 bases and J dropped 0 bases, with 7 bases sitting between them. The CDR3 is made up of 13 amino acids. The germline V gene has CDR1 SGHTA and CDR2 FQGTGA. The covered CDR3 bases are TGTGCCAGCAGCCTAGAGGTGAACACTGAA. This sequence encodes CASSLEVNTE. In full, the CDR3 reads CASSLEVNTEAFF.

This clone occurred many times. The CDR3 goes on 3 residues after the read ends, and that part is filled in from the germline J gene. The chain links TRBV11-2 to TRBJ2-7, with 8 positions matching TRBD1. V trimming: 3 bases; J trimming: 6 bases; junction bases outside the gene matches: 4. The CDR3 contains 13 residues. The germline V gene encodes CDR1 SGHAT and CDR2 FQNNGV. The CDR3 sequence: CASSFGQGSEQYF. CDR3 bases read: TGTGCCAGCAGCTTCGGACAGGGCTCCGAG.

In the case of this clone: With the read ending 3 residues before the CDR3 end, the germline J gene is used to fill in that end. This chain uses TRBV29-1 with TRBJ1-2, with 11 bases fitting TRBD1. V shed 1 base, J shed 5 bases, and the junction held 3 bases outside the gene matches. This CDR3 contains 14 residues. Per germline, CDR1 SQVTM and CDR2 ANQGSEA. Partial CDR3 DNA: TGCAGCGTTGAAGGGACAGGGGGCTTTTATGGC. Its protein is CSVEGTGGFYG. The full CDR3 reads CSVEGTGGFYGYTF.